This entry concerns a single T cell receptor beta chain. Its antigen is currently unknown. The entry originates in a study of blood T cells in healthy people across ages. Then a second PCR, running about 7 to 11 cycles, was carried out with a sample-barcoded 5' primer and a J-beta primer mix. Every cDNA molecule bore a tag from a template-switch adaptor containing 12 random nucleotides. Each CDR3 protein is one row after TCRdb ran MiXCR on the 5' RACE reads. Among about 1 million distinct CDR3 sequences listed, over 35% were seen once. V lost 2 bases, J lost 7 bases, and 8 bases lay in between. This CDR3 region has 12 residues. Germline V gene data show CDR1 as ENHRY and CDR2 as SYGVKD. Points from the study as a whole: Both higher diversity and more naive CD4+ cells marked long-lived donors when set against aged donors.

Input material: blood. J is TRBJ1-1 and V is TRBV10-3, with D uncertain. This receptor was obtained from an older woman in good health. CDR3 in amino acids: CAISEVADEAFF. The CDR3 nucleotides are TGTGCCATCAGTGAGGTGGCAGATGAAGCTTTCTTT.